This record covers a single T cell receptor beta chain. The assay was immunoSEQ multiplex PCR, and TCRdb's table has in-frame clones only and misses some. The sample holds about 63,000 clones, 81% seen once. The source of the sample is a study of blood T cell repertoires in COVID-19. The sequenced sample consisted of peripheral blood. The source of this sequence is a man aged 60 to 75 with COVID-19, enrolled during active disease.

CDR3 sequence: CASSNAPGEPQHF. The CDR3 coding sequence is TGCGCCAGCAGCAACGCGCCGGGGGAGCCCCAGCATTTT. The chain combines TRBV5-1 with TRBJ1-5, with D maybe TRBD1 (5 bases). The CDR3 consists of 13 residues. Trimming took off 4 bases at V and 8 bases at J, with 13 bases between the two ends. The germline gives CDR1 SGHRS, CDR2 YFSETQ. The variable domain in full, completed from reference TRBV5-1 and TRBJ1-5, reads KAGVTQTPRYLIKTRGQQVTLSCSPISGHRSVSWYQQTPGQGLQFLFEYFSETQRNKGNFPGRFSGRQFSNSRSEMNVSTLELGDSALYLCASSNAPGEPQHFGDGTRLSIL.